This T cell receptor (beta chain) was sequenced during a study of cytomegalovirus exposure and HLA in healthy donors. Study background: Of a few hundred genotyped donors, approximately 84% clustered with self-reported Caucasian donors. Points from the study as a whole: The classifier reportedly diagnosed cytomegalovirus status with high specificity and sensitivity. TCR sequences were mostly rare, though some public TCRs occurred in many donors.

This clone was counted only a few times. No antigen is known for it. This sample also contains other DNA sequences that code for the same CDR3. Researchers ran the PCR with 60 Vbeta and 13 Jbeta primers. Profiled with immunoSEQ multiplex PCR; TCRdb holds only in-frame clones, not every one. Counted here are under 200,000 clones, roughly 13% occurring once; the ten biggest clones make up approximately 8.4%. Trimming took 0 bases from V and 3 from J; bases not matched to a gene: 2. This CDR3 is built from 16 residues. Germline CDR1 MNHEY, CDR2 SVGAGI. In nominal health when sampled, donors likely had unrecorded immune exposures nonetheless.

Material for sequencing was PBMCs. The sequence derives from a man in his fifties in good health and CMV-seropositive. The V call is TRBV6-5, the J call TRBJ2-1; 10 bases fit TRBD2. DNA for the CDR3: TGTGCCAGCAGTTACTCTGGACTAGCGGTCTACAATGAGCAGTTCTTC. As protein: CASSYSGLAVYNEQFF.